This TCR beta chain was sequenced for a study of T cell responses to AZD1222 COVID-19 vaccine. Study-wide points: The CD4 TCRs associated with vaccination extended across spike and predominated at 160-218 and 743-854. Unmutated variant regions are reportedly targeted by nearly half of spike-specific TCRs.

Here immunoSEQ multiplex PCR was the method, and the copy in TCRdb shows in-frame clones only, minus some. The sample lists about 140,000 clones, 80% to 90% occurring once. V was cut by 6 bases and J by 0 bases, with 8 bases left in between. This CDR3 contains 14 residues. Looked up from germline, CDR1 is KGHSY and CDR2 is FQNENV. A remark on this clone: Its antigen is undetermined.

The receptor was derived from an adult in good health. Sequenced material: peripheral blood, taken on day 0 of AZD1222 vaccination. The chain employs TRBV16 and TRBJ1-4; tentatively, D is TRBD1 (5 bases). In DNA, the CDR3 is TGTGCCAGCAGAAGGGGCGCAACTAATGAAAAACTGTTTTTT. Protein: CASRRGATNEKLFF.